A selection of T cell receptor beta chains follows, all from one sample in a study of blood T cell repertoires in COVID-19. Libraries were prepared by immunoSEQ multiplex PCR; TCRdb keeps only in-frame clonotypes and omits some of them. Among roughly 200,000 clones listed, 90% were seen once. Sequencing was carried out using peripheral blood. Receptor source: a man aged 45-65 years with acute or convalescent COVID-19. The CDR3 runs from the conserved cysteine through the conserved F or W. The D gene is left open where the match is weak.

TRBJ1-1,TRBV18,-,CASSPPPYGQFRTEAFF
TRBJ1-2,TRBV9,-,CASSTYDRNYGYTF
TRBJ2-7,TRBV2,TRBD1,CASSIQGETYEQYF
TRBJ2-1,TRBV10-2,-,CASSEAGVRYNEQFF
TRBJ2-7,TRBV18,-,CASSLGGREEQYF
TRBJ2-7,TRBV27,TRBD2,CASSGYSGRAYEQYF
TRBJ1-3,TRBV18,TRBD1,CASSPNPGFPTGDTIYF
TRBJ2-7,TRBV28,-,CASSFIKGFAYEQYF
TRBJ2-5,TRBV18,TRBD2,CASSPSAGVQETQYF
TRBJ2-1,TRBV29-1,TRBD2,CSVLAGSSYNEQFF
TRBJ2-3,TRBV18,-,CASSPMGAQGTDTQYF
TRBJ1-6,TRBV5-6,TRBD1,CASSLKSGQGVSPLHF
TRBJ2-2,TRBV24-1,-,CATMGGPHTGELFF
TRBJ1-5,TRBV28,-,CASSLRPRGQPQHF
TRBJ1-1,TRBV28,TRBD1,CASSQQGAVNTEAFF
TRBJ2-2,TRBV29-1,TRBD1,CSADRGRTGELFF
TRBJ2-3,TRBV27,TRBD2,CASSLAGDTQYF
TRBJ2-3,TRBV14,-,CASSQESGPSTDTQYF
TRBJ1-2,TRBV4-3,-,CASSQDRQPYGYTF
TRBJ2-5,TRBV5-6,-,CASSMALQETQYF
TRBJ1-2,TRBV18,-,CASSPNRESYGYTF
TRBJ2-6,TRBV6-6,TRBD1,CASRARTGAGANVLTF
TRBJ2-1,TRBV7-2,TRBD2,CASSLPSGSHEEQFF
TRBJ2-2,TRBV7-3,-,CASSLQAGINTGELFF
TRBJ1-1,TRBV5-1,-,CASSLSGILVTEAFF
TRBJ1-2,TRBV18,-,CASSPASTGGYTF
TRBJ2-1,TRBV5-1,TRBD2,CASSQGLAGGYHEQFF
TRBJ2-1,TRBV29-1,-,CSVDGDTSYNEQFF
TRBJ2-2,TRBV14,TRBD1,CASSQVGTGFTGELFF
TRBJ2-2,TRBV7-9,-,CASSLGLLATVWAGELFF
TRBJ1-6,TRBV6-6,TRBD1,CASSYSQGNSPLHF
TRBJ2-1,TRBV7-8,TRBD2,CASSVRTSGRGHEQFF
TRBJ2-4,TRBV28,-,CASSLLQGLAKNIQYF
TRBJ1-4,TRBV28,-,CASSRGKLFF
TRBJ1-4,TRBV28,TRBD1,CASTSGQGAHEKLFF
TRBJ1-5,TRBV28,TRBD1,CSTQGGEALDQPQHF
TRBJ2-2,TRBV19,TRBD2,CASKASGGADTGELFF
TRBJ2-3,TRBV28,TRBD2,CASSLGTSGSRYTQYF
TRBJ2-7,TRBV28,-,CASSLPQGSHEQYF
TRBJ2-3,TRBV5-4,TRBD2,CASSLVLAGGYSDTQYF
TRBJ1-1,TRBV11-2,-,CASSLDPPGYMNTEAFF